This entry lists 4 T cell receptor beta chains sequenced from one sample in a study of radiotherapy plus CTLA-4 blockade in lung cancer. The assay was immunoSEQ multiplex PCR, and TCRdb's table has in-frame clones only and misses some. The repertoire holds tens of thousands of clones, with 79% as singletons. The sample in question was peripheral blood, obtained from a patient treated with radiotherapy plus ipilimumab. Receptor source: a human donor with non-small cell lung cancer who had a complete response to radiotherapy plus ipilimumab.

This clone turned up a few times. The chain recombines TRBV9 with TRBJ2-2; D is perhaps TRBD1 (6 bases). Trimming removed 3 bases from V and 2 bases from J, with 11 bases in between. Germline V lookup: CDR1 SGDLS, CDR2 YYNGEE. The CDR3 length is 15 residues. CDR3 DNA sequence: TGTGCCAGCAGCGCTACAGGGTTTAACACCGGGGAGCTGTTTTTT. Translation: CASSATGFNTGELFF.

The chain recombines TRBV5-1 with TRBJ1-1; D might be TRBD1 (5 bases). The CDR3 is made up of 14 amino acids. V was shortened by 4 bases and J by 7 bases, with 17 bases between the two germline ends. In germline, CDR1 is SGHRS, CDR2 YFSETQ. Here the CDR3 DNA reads TGCGCCAGCAGCCGGGGGGAAACCGTACGTGAAGCTTTCTTT. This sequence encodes CASSRGETVREAFF.

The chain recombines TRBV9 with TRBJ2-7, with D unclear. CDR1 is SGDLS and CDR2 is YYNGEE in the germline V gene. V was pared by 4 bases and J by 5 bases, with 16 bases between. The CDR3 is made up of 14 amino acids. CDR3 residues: CASSPPMAVHEQYF. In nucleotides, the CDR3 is TGTGCCAGCAGCCCCCCGATGGCGGTCCACGAGCAGTACTTC.

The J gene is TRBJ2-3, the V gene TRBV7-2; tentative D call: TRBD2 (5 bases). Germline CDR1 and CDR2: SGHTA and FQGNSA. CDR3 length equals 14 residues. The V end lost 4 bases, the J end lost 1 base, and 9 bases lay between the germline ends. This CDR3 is CASSSRTGTDTQYF. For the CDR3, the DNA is TGTGCCAGCAGCTCCCGGACTGGCACAGATACGCAGTATTTT.